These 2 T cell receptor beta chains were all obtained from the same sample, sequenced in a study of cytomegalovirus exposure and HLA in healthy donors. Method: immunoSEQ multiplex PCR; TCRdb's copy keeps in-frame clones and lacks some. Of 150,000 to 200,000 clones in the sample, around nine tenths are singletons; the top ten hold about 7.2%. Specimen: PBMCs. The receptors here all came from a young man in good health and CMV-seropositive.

CDR3 bases: TGTGCCAGCAGTTACTCGATCCGGGACGCGCCTGTCGAGCAGTACTTC. Protein: CASSYSIRDAPVEQYF. The rearrangement uses TRBV6-6 and TRBJ2-7; possibly TRBD1 or TRBD2 for D (5 bases each). Looked up from germline, CDR1 is MNHNY and CDR2 is SVGAGI (reference sequence). Trimming stripped 0 bases from V and 6 bases from J, with 18 bases between. This CDR3 comprises 16 residues.

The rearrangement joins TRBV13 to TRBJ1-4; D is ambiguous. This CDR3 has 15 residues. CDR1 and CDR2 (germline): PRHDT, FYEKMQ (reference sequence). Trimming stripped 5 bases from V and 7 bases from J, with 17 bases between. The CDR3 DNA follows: TGTGCCAGCAGCCTGGTGGGAGGGTTAGGTGAAAAACTGTTTTTT. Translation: CASSLVGGLGEKLFF.